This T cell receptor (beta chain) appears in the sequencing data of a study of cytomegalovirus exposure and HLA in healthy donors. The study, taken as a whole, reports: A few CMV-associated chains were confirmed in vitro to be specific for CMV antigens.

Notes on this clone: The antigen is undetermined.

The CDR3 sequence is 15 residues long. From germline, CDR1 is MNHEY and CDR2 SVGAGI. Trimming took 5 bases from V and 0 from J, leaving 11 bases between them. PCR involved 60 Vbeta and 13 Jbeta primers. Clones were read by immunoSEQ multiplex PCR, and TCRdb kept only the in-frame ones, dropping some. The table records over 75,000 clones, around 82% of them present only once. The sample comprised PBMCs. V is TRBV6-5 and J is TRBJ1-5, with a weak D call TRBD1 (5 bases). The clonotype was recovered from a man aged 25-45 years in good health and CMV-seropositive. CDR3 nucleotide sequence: TGTGCCAGCAGTCTCTCCAGGGCTAGCAATCAGCCCCAGCATTTT. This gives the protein CASSLSRASNQPQHF.